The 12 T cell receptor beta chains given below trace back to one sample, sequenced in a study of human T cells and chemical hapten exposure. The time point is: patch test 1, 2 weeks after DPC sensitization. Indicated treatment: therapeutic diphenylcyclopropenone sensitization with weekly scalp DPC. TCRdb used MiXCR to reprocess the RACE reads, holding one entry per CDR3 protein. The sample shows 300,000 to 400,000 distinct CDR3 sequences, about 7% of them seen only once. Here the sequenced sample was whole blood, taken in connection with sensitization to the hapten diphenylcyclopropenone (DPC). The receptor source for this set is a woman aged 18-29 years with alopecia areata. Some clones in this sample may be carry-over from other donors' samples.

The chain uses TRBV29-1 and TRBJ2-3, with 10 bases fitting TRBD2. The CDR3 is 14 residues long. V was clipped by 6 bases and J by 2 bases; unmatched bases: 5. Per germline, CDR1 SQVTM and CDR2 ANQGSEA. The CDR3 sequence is CSVRTSGVTDTQYF. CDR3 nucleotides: TGCAGCGTCCGCACTAGCGGGGTCACAGATACGCAGTATTTT.

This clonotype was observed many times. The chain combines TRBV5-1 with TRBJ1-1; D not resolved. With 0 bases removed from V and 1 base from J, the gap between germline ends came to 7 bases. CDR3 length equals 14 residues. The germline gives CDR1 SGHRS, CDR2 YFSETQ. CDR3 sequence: CASSLGPTNTEAFF. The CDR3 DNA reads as TGCGCCAGCAGCTTGGGCCCCACGAACACTGAAGCTTTCTTT.

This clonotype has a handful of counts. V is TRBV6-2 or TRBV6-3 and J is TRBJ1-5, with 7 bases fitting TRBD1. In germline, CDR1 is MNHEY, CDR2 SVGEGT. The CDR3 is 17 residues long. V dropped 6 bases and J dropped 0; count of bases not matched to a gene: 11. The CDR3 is CASSPTSGGISNQPQHF. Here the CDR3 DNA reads TGTGCCAGCAGCCCGACTTCAGGGGGTATTAGCAATCAGCCCCAGCATTTT.

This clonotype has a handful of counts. The DNA for the CDR3 is TGTGCCAGCAGTTTTTCGGGGGAGAGAGCTTTCTTT. Translation gives CASSFSGERAFF. The rearrangement links TRBV28 to TRBJ1-1; a weak D match, TRBD1 (5 bases). CDR1 and CDR2 (germline): MDHEN, SYDVKM. The V end lost 3 bases, the J end lost 10 bases, and 12 bases lay between the germline ends. There are 12 residues in the CDR3.

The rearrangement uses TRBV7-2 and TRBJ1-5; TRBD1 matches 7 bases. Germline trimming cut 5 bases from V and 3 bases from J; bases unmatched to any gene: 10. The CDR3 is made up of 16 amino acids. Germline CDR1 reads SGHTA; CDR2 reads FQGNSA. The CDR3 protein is CASSPQTGLVNQPQHF. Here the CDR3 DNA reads TGTGCCAGCAGCCCCCAGACAGGGTTGGTCAATCAGCCCCAGCATTTT.

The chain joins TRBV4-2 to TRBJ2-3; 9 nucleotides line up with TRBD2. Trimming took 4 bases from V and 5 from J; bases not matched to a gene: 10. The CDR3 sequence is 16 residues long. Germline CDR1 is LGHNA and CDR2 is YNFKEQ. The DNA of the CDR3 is TGTGCCAGCAGCCGGGGCGCCTTAGCGGGGGAAGATACGCAGTATTTT. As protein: CASSRGALAGEDTQYF.

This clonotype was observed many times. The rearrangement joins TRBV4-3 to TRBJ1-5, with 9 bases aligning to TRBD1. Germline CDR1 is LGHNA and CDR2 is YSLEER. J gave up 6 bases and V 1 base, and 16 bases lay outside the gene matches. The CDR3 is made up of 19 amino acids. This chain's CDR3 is CASSQGHTLTGTGSQPQHF. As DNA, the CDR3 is TGCGCCAGCAGCCAAGGCCACACTCTGACCGGGACAGGGAGTCAGCCCCAGCATTTT.

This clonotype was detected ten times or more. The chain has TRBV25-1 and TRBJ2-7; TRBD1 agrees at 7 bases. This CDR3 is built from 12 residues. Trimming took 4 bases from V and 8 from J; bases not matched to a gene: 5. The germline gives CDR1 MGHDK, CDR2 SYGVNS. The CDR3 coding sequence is TGTGCCAGCAGTGGGACAGGAGCGAAGCAGTACTTC. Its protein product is CASSGTGAKQYF.

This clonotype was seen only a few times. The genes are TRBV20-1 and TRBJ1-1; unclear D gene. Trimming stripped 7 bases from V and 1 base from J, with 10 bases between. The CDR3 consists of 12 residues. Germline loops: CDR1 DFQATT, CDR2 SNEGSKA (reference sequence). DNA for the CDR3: TGCAGTGTATCAGCGGCGAACACTGAAGCTTTCTTT. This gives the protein CSVSAANTEAFF.

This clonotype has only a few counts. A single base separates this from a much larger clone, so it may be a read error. The CDR3 loop reads CASSEGDQPQHF. The CDR3 region has the DNA TGTGCCAGCAGTGAGGGGGATCAGCCCCAGCATTTT. This chain links TRBV6-6 with TRBJ1-5, with D tentatively TRBD1 (6 bases). Per the germline V gene, CDR1 is MNHNY and CDR2 is SVGAGI (reference sequence). Trimming shortened V by 5 bases and J by 5 bases, and 7 bases separated the two germline ends. There are 12 residues in the CDR3.

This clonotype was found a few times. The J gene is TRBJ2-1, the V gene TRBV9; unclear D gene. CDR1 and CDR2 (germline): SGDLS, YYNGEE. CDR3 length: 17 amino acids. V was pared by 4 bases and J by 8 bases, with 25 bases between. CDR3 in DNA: TGTGCCAGCAGCCTAGATAGCCACTCCCCCTCCGTCGATGAGCAGTTCTTC. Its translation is CASSLDSHSPSVDEQFF.

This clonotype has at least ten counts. The CDR3 is CASTPGLARHSPLHF. The CDR3 nucleotides read TGTGCCAGCACCCCGGGACTGGCCCGGCATTCACCCCTCCACTTT. This chain links TRBV12-3 or TRBV12-4 with TRBJ1-6; TRBD1 might be the D (5 bases). V was trimmed by 7 bases and J by 8 bases, leaving 18 bases between them. CDR3 length: 15 amino acids.